Below are 14 T cell receptor beta chains sequenced from a single sample in a study of shared clonotypes between healthy human individuals. Method: immunoSEQ multiplex PCR; TCRdb's copy keeps in-frame clones and lacks some. The sample lists roughly 2,300,000 clones, about nine tenths occurring once. The sequenced sample was naive CD4+ T cells from PBMCs. As to subset: CD45RA+ positively selected. The receptors come from a young man in good health. Some clones in this sample may be carry-over from other donors' samples.

This chain links TRBV28 with TRBJ2-2; 10 bases map to TRBD2. The CDR3 runs 15 residues. Germline trimming cut 6 bases from V and 5 bases from J; bases unmatched to any gene: 6. Germline CDR1 MDHEN, CDR2 SYDVKM. The CDR3 DNA is TGTGCCAGCAGCTACGGGACTAGCGAGACCGGGGAGCTGTTTTTT. It yields the protein CASSYGTSETGELFF.

V gene TRBV9 combines with J gene TRBJ1-2, with 7 bases fitting TRBD1. The CDR3 contains 15 residues. CDR1 is SGDLS and CDR2 is YYNGEE in the germline V gene. Trimming took 3 bases from V and 4 from J; bases not matched to a gene: 9. The CDR3 is CASSEFPGQSYGYTF. CDR3 DNA: TGTGCCAGCAGCGAATTCCCGGGACAGAGCTATGGCTACACCTTC. Full variable domain (rest looked up from reference TRBV9 and TRBJ1-2): DSGVTQTPKHLITATGQRVTLRCSPRSGDLSVYWYQQSLDQGLQFLIQYYNGEERAKGNILERFSAQQFPDLHSELNLSSLELGDSALYFCASSEFPGQSYGYTFGSGTRLTVV.

The chain uses TRBV28 and TRBJ1-2, with D perhaps matching TRBD1 (5 bases). Trimming shortened V by 6 bases and J by 10 bases, and 21 bases separated the two germline ends. CDR1 is MDHEN and CDR2 is SYDVKM in the germline V gene. The length of the CDR3 is 14 residues. The CDR3 here is CASRGQAESMIYTF. The CDR3, as DNA: TGTGCCAGCAGAGGACAAGCCGAATCCATGATCTACACCTTC.

This clone has just one count. The J gene is TRBJ2-5, the V gene TRBV7-2; D might be TRBD1 or TRBD2, each matching 5 bases. V was trimmed by 1 base and J by 5 bases, leaving 17 bases between them. The germline CDR1 and CDR2 sequences are SGHTA and FQGNSA. This CDR3 has 16 residues. CDR3 DNA sequence: TGTGCCAGCAGCTTAGGAGAGGGAAGGGGCGCGGAGACCCAGTACTTC. Translated: CASSLGEGRGAETQYF.

V usage is TRBV2 and J usage is TRBJ2-5; D might be TRBD2 (6 bases). The CDR3 totals 15 residues. Trimming removed 5 bases at V and 3 bases at J, with 16 bases between. The V gene's germline CDR1 is SNHLY and CDR2 FYNNEI. The CDR3 DNA sequence: TGTGCCAGCAGTCCTGCCTCGGGCGGGGAAGAGACCCAGTACTTC. This encodes CASSPASGGEETQYF.

The rearrangement uses TRBV7-9 and TRBJ1-2, with a tentative D call TRBD1 (5 bases). The CDR3 runs to 14 residues. From germline, CDR1 is SEHNR and CDR2 FQNEAQ (reference sequence). The V gene lost 5 bases and the J gene lost 8 bases, with 18 bases spanning the gap. Here the CDR3 reads CASSDRGRTGGYTF. The CDR3 DNA reads as TGTGCCAGCAGCGATAGGGGCCGGACGGGAGGCTACACCTTC.

The chain couples TRBV29-1 to TRBJ2-7; the match to TRBD2 covers 10 bases. The CDR3 totals 14 residues. Germline V gene lookup returns CDR1 SQVTM and CDR2 ANQGSEA. J gave up 6 bases and V 4 bases, and 9 bases lay outside the gene matches. The chain's CDR3 is CSVVRLAGESEQYF. DNA of the CDR3: TGCAGCGTTGTACGGCTAGCGGGAGAAAGCGAGCAGTACTTC.

This chain uses TRBV19 with TRBJ1-1; D ambiguous. The CDR3 is 15 amino acids. From germline, CDR1 is LNHDA and CDR2 SQIVND (reference sequence). V lost 3 bases and J 3 bases, leaving 14 bases between the germline ends. The CDR3 protein is CASSINGGGDTEAFF. As DNA, the CDR3 is TGTGCCAGTAGTATTAATGGAGGCGGCGACACTGAAGCTTTCTTT.

As concerns this clone: The sample carries other DNA sequences with the same CDR3. The genes are TRBV5-1 and TRBJ2-2; D gene unclear. Trimming took 0 bases from V and 1 from J, leaving 7 bases between them. CDR3 length equals 15 residues. Germline V lookup: CDR1 SGHRS, CDR2 YFSETQ. Here the CDR3 reads CASSLAGLNTGELFF. The CDR3 DNA follows: TGCGCCAGCAGCTTGGCTGGGTTGAACACCGGGGAGCTGTTTTTT. The full variable domain, in which reference TRBV5-1 and TRBJ2-2 provide the parts outside the CDR3, is KAGVTQTPRYLIKTRGQQVTLSCSPISGHRSVSWYQQTPGQGLQFLFEYFSETQRNKGNFPGRFSGRQFSNSRSEMNVSTLELGDSALYLCASSLAGLNTGELFFGEGSRLTVL.

The chain is built from TRBV11-2 and TRBJ2-3; 9 nucleotides align to TRBD2. The CDR3 length is 17 residues. V dropped 5 bases and J dropped 2; count of bases not matched to a gene: 11. Germline CDR1 reads SGHAT; CDR2 reads FQNNGV. The CDR3 region has the DNA TGTGCCAGCAGCCCGAATAGCGGGAGTTTATCCACAGATACGCAGTATTTT. It yields the protein CASSPNSGSLSTDTQYF.

V is TRBV6-5 and J is TRBJ2-7; D remains ambiguous. This CDR3 spans 11 amino acids. V lost 3 bases to trimming and J lost 7 bases, with 7 bases between them. Germline loops: CDR1 MNHEY, CDR2 SVGAGI. CDR3 amino acids: CASSYKKEQYF. CDR3 nucleotide sequence: TGTGCCAGCAGTTATAAGAAGGAGCAGTACTTC.

A remark on this clone: Other DNA sequences in the same sample also yield this CDR3. This chain's CDR3 is CASSVGRTSGQETQYF. As DNA, the CDR3 is TGTGCCAGCAGCGTAGGCCGGACTAGCGGACAGGAGACCCAGTACTTC. This chain connects TRBV9 to TRBJ2-5, with 10 bases matching TRBD2. The CDR3 covers 16 residues. V lost 0 bases, J lost 5 bases, and 7 bases stayed unmatched. The V gene's germline CDR1 is SGDLS and CDR2 YYNGEE.

The V and J genes are TRBV5-4 and TRBJ2-5, with TRBD2 matching 7 bases. The CDR3 runs 15 residues. The V gene's germline CDR1 is SGHNT and CDR2 YYREEE (reference sequence). V was pared by 2 bases and J by 2 bases, with 6 bases of the junction left unmatched. This CDR3 is CASSFRLAEQETQYF. The CDR3, as DNA: TGTGCCAGCAGCTTCCGACTAGCTGAACAAGAGACCCAGTACTTC.

The chain has TRBV11-1 and TRBJ2-2; no clear D gene. The CDR3 contains 13 residues. The germline V and J ends were trimmed by 5 bases and 7 bases, with 11 bases remaining between them. Germline lookup yields CDR1 SGHAT and CDR2 FQDESV (reference sequence). DNA for the CDR3: TGTGCCAGCAGCCCCGCGCTTGGCGGGGAGCTGTTTTTT. Its translation is CASSPALGGELFF.